The 30 T cell receptor beta chains below were found in one sample sequenced in a study of blood T cell repertoires in COVID-19. Profiling relied on immunoSEQ multiplex PCR, and the TCRdb table lists in-frame clones only, not all of them. This sample has about 220,000 clones, with roughly 85% found just once. Sample: peripheral blood. Receptors originate from a woman in her seventies with COVID-19, enrolled during active disease.

This sequence joins TRBV15 and TRBJ1-3; 8 nucleotides agree with TRBD1. The germline CDR1 and CDR2 sequences are LNHNV and YYDKDF (reference sequence). V lost 2 bases, J lost 2 bases, and 5 bases stayed unmatched. The CDR3 totals 16 residues. CDR3 in DNA: TGTGCCACCAGCAGACAGACAGGGGTTGCTGGAAACACCATATATTTT. Translated: CATSRQTGVAGNTIYF.

This clone has more than one count but fewer than ten. The genes are TRBV18 and TRBJ2-3; the D gene is possibly TRBD1 (6 bases). Germline values: CDR1 KGHSH, CDR2 LQKENI. The CDR3 loop spans 15 amino acids. Trimming shortened V by 3 bases and J by 3 bases, and 13 bases separated the two germline ends. CDR3 amino acids: CASSPEYRATDTQYF. Here the CDR3 DNA reads TGTGCCAGCTCACCTGAATACAGGGCAACAGATACGCAGTATTTT.

This chain's CDR3 is CASKTQGSGTEAFF. For the CDR3, the DNA is TGTGCCAGTAAGACACAGGGATCGGGGACTGAAGCTTTCTTT. This rearrangement joins TRBV19 to TRBJ1-1; D perhaps matches TRBD1 (6 bases). The CDR3 runs to 14 residues. CDR1 and CDR2 (germline): LNHDA, SQIVND (reference sequence). Trimming stripped 7 bases from V and 5 bases from J, with 17 bases between.

The chain joins TRBV7-2 to TRBJ1-5; TRBD1 might be the D (6 bases). Germline CDR1 SGHTA, CDR2 FQGNSA. This CDR3 is built from 15 residues. V was pared by 0 bases and J by 7 bases, with 13 bases between. CDR3 region: CASSLAGGLWQPQHF. The CDR3, as DNA: TGTGCCAGCAGCTTAGCCGGGGGGCTATGGCAGCCCCAGCATTTT.

V is TRBV3-1 (or the pseudogene TRBV3-2) and J is TRBJ1-3; a weak D match, TRBD1 (5 bases). With 4 bases removed from V and 2 bases from J, the gap between germline ends came to 12 bases. The CDR3 runs to 15 residues. Germline V gene sequence: CDR1 LGHDT, CDR2 YNNKEL (reference sequence). The CDR3 is CASSPFRVPGNTIYF. The CDR3 DNA follows: TGTGCCAGCAGCCCTTTCAGGGTCCCTGGAAACACCATATATTTT.

V usage is TRBV9 and J usage is TRBJ2-7; TRBD2 is a possible D gene (6 bases). Trimming left V 2 bases short and J 6 bases short, with 12 bases between. Germline V lookup: CDR1 SGDLS, CDR2 YYNGEE. This CDR3 spans 13 amino acids. Written as DNA, the CDR3 is TGTGCCAGCAGCGTGGAGGGAATAAGCGAGCAGTACTTC. Residues: CASSVEGISEQYF.

V and J are TRBV6-2 or TRBV6-3 and TRBJ1-2; TRBD1 might be the D (5 bases). This CDR3 has 15 amino acids. V lost 5 bases and J lost 6, with 19 bases in between. The V gene's germline CDR1 is MNHEY and CDR2 SVGEGT. CDR3 DNA: TGTGCCAGCAGTCCCCATCCATCGGGGGGGAATGGCTACACCTTC. Protein product: CASSPHPSGGNGYTF.

Only a few counts were recorded for this clone. This chain links TRBV5-6 with TRBJ2-7, with 9 bases aligning to TRBD1. Germline V gives CDR1 SGHDT, CDR2 YYEEEE. This CDR3 contains 14 residues. The junction had 8 bases not matched to a gene; V was cut back by 3 bases and J by 7 bases. Here the CDR3 reads CASSWTGAAAEQYF. Here the CDR3 DNA reads TGTGCCAGCAGCTGGACAGGGGCCGCGGCGGAGCAGTACTTC.

The V gene is TRBV5-6, the J gene TRBJ1-2, with a possible D match to TRBD1 (6 bases). Germline V lookup: CDR1 SGHDT, CDR2 YYEEEE. Trimming removed 1 base at V and 13 bases at J, with 17 bases between. There are 13 residues in the CDR3. CDR3 amino acids: CASSLSSGASSTF. CDR3 sequence (DNA): TGTGCCAGCAGCTTGTCTTCAGGGGCGTCCTCCACCTTC.

This sequence joins TRBV7-8 and TRBJ1-1; maybe TRBD1 (5 bases). The CDR3 has 14 amino acids. V lost 7 bases and J lost 0, with 12 bases in between. CDR1 is SGHVS, CDR2 FQNEAQ, per germline. The DNA for the CDR3 is TGTGCCAGCATCTGGGGGGGGATGAACACTGAAGCTTTCTTT. It codes for CASIWGGMNTEAFF.

V usage is TRBV19 and J usage is TRBJ2-2; D unclear. Germline CDR1 is LNHDA and CDR2 is SQIVND (reference sequence). V lost 3 bases and J 6 bases, leaving 8 bases between the germline ends. The CDR3 sequence is 13 residues long. In DNA, the CDR3 is TGTGCCAGTAGTATGACGGGTCCCGGGGAGCTGTTTTTT. Its protein product is CASSMTGPGELFF.

Here the CDR3 reads CASSLKSAAYNEQFF. CDR3 in DNA: TGTGCCAGCAGCTTAAAATCGGCGGCTTACAATGAGCAGTTCTTC. The chain employs TRBV7-3 and TRBJ2-1, with D hard to call. V lost 1 base and J lost 4, with 11 bases in between. The CDR3 extends over 15 amino acids. Germline V lookup: CDR1 SGHTA, CDR2 FQGTGA.

The sample holds a few counts of this clone. The V and J genes are TRBV11-2 and TRBJ1-2, with 8 bases matching TRBD1. The trim removed 2 bases at V and 4 bases at J, leaving 6 bases unmatched. The CDR3 runs 15 residues. The V gene's germline CDR1 is SGHAT and CDR2 FQNNGV. The CDR3 DNA sequence: TGTGCCAGCAGCTTACTGGACAGGGTTGGCTATGGCTACACCTTC. Translated: CASSLLDRVGYGYTF.

DNA for the CDR3: TGTGCCAGCAGCGTAGAAGTTTCGAGGACTGAAGCTTTCTTT. Protein product: CASSVEVSRTEAFF. The chain is built from TRBV9 and TRBJ1-1; D ambiguous. The CDR3 loop spans 14 amino acids. CDR1 is SGDLS, CDR2 YYNGEE, per germline. The germline V and J ends were trimmed by 0 bases and 5 bases, with 11 bases remaining between them.

This clone showed up just once. The chain joins TRBV7-6 to TRBJ2-1; 8 bases are a match to TRBD2. This CDR3 is 16 amino acids long. Germline assignment: CDR1 SGHVS and CDR2 FNYEAQ. With 1 base clipped from V and 7 bases from J, the junction kept 9 bases outside the gene matches. For the CDR3, the DNA is TGTGCCAGCAGCTTAGGTCCGCGGGAGGATGGGAATGAGCAGTTCTTC. Encoded protein: CASSLGPREDGNEQFF.

This chain joins TRBV19 and TRBJ1-5, with a tentative D call TRBD1 (5 bases). The V end lost 1 base, the J end lost 6 bases, and 19 bases lay between the germline ends. The CDR3 sequence is 17 residues long. Germline-derived CDR1 and CDR2 are LNHDA and SQIVND (reference sequence). This CDR3 is CASSIVGTEIAAQPQHF. The CDR3 DNA follows: TGTGCCAGTAGTATAGTGGGGACCGAGATAGCGGCTCAGCCCCAGCATTTT.

This chain uses TRBV5-1 with TRBJ2-3; 15 nucleotides align to TRBD2. With V trimmed by 4 bases and J by 4 bases, 7 bases remained unmatched. Germline V gene data show CDR1 as SGHRS and CDR2 as YFSETQ. This CDR3 region has 17 residues. The CDR3 DNA reads TGCGCCAGCAGCACCGGGACTAGCGGGGGGACTCCAGATACGCAGTATTTT. Protein: CASSTGTSGGTPDTQYF.

The chain combines TRBV6-2 or TRBV6-3 with TRBJ2-1; 9 positions agree with TRBD2. CDR1 and CDR2 from the germline V gene are MNHEY and SVGEGT. This CDR3 has 18 amino acids. The ends lost 2 bases at V and 10 bases at J; junction bases unmatched: 18. This CDR3 is CASSYPVPGVAGALEQFF. The CDR3 DNA follows: TGTGCCAGCAGTTACCCGGTCCCAGGAGTAGCGGGAGCTTTAGAGCAGTTCTTC.

The chain couples TRBV6-2 or TRBV6-3 to TRBJ2-2, with TRBD1 identical over 9 bases. V lost 5 bases, J lost 0 bases, and 7 bases stayed unmatched. Germline CDR1 MNHEY, CDR2 SVGEGT. The CDR3 covers 17 residues. For the CDR3, the DNA is TGTGCCAGCAGTCCACGGACAGGGGCCCCGAACACCGGGGAGCTGTTTTTT. Translated, it gives CASSPRTGAPNTGELFF.

This rearrangement joins TRBV7-2 to TRBJ1-1; TRBD1 matches 9 bases. With V trimmed by 1 base and J by 8 bases, 5 bases remained unmatched. CDR1 and CDR2 (germline): SGHTA, FQGNSA. This CDR3 has 14 residues. CDR3 sequence reads: CASSLGGTGSEAFF. Written as DNA, the CDR3 is TGTGCCAGCAGCTTAGGGGGGACAGGGTCAGAAGCTTTCTTT.

The gene calls are TRBV19 and TRBJ1-4, with D maybe TRBD1 (6 bases). The V gene lost 6 bases and the J gene lost 8 bases, with 16 bases spanning the gap. Germline V gene data show CDR1 as LNHDA and CDR2 as SQIVND (reference sequence). CDR3 size: 14 residues. This CDR3 reads CASRIQGGEEKLFF. The CDR3 DNA reads TGTGCCAGTAGGATACAGGGAGGAGAAGAAAAACTGTTTTTT.

This chain links TRBV9 with TRBJ2-2; 9 bases are shared with TRBD2. With 4 bases clipped from V and 6 bases from J, the junction kept 16 bases outside the gene matches. In germline, CDR1 is SGDLS, CDR2 YYNGEE. There are 18 residues in the CDR3. The CDR3 DNA follows: TGTGCCAGCAGCTTAACCTCCGGGCTAGCGGGAAAAGCCGGGGAGCTGTTTTTT. Residues: CASSLTSGLAGKAGELFF.

V usage is TRBV9 and J usage is TRBJ2-5, with 10 bases fitting TRBD2. V dropped 3 bases and J dropped 4; count of bases not matched to a gene: 12. Germline assignment: CDR1 SGDLS and CDR2 YYNGEE. The CDR3 has 17 residues. The CDR3 DNA is TGTGCCAGCAGCGAGGGGCCTAGCGGGGGTATACCAGAGACCCAGTACTTC. Translating gives CASSEGPSGGIPETQYF.

This chain joins TRBV6-6 and TRBJ1-2; 7 positions agree with TRBD1. V was pared by 6 bases and J by 8 bases, with 12 bases of the junction left unmatched. CDR3 size: 14 residues. Germline values: CDR1 MNHNY, CDR2 SVGAGI (reference sequence). CDR3 bases: TGTGCCAGCAGCGTCAGGGGGTTCGTGGGCGGCTACACCTTC. Translating it yields CASSVRGFVGGYTF.

The chain has TRBV2 and TRBJ2-7; 7 bases map to TRBD1. The trim removed 4 bases at V and 0 bases at J, leaving 3 bases unmatched. This CDR3 has 14 residues. CDR1 is SNHLY, CDR2 FYNNEI, per germline. CDR3 DNA sequence: TGTGCCAGCAGTGCTAGGACAGGCTCCTACGAGCAGTACTTC. This translates into CASSARTGSYEQYF.

This clone has just one count. This chain's CDR3 is CASSDESPNYGYTF. DNA for the CDR3: TGTGCCAGCAGCGACGAGAGTCCTAACTATGGCTACACCTTC. V is TRBV9 and J is TRBJ1-2; D unresolved. The CDR3 has 14 amino acids. Per the germline V gene, CDR1 is SGDLS and CDR2 is YYNGEE. Trimming removed 3 bases at V and 0 bases at J, with 9 bases between.

The chain employs TRBV10-3 and TRBJ2-2; the D gene is possibly TRBD1 (6 bases). The CDR3 length is 15 residues. Germline CDR1 and CDR2: ENHRY and SYGVKD. Deletions cut 7 bases from V and 4 bases from J, with 16 bases between. DNA for the CDR3: TGTGCCATCAAAGAACAGGGAATGGGCACCGGGGAGCTGTTTTTT. Protein: CAIKEQGMGTGELFF.

The chain is built from TRBV19 and TRBJ2-3; D call uncertain. The CDR3 consists of 15 residues. Trimming stripped 2 bases from V and 1 base from J, with 10 bases between. In germline, CDR1 is LNHDA, CDR2 SQIVND (reference sequence). For the CDR3, the DNA is TGTGCCAGTAGTATATCTGGCCGTGGCACAGATACGCAGTATTTT. Translating gives CASSISGRGTDTQYF.

The chain employs TRBV2 and TRBJ1-3, with D possibly TRBD1 on 6 matching bases. The CDR3 totals 16 residues. Germline-derived CDR1 and CDR2 are SNHLY and FYNNEI. The germline V and J ends were trimmed by 10 bases and 1 base, with 20 bases remaining between them. For the CDR3, the DNA is TGTGCCACCAAGCAGGGGACCCAGTCTTCTGGAAACACCATATATTTT. Amino acids: CATKQGTQSSGNTIYF.

V usage is TRBV5-4 and J usage is TRBJ2-7; D unresolved. V lost 4 bases and J lost 0, with 8 bases in between. The V gene's germline CDR1 is SGHNT and CDR2 YYREEE (reference sequence). The CDR3 contains 13 residues. Here the CDR3 DNA reads TGTGCCAGCAGCGAGGTAGCCTCCTACGAGCAGTACTTC. Protein sequence: CASSEVASYEQYF.